The rows below give T cell receptor beta chains drawn from one sample of a study of regulatory T cells in long-lasting Graves disease. TCRdb re-called the multiplex PCR reads through MiXCR, storing one row per CDR3 protein. This sample yields 250,000 to 400,000 distinct CDR3 sequences, of which 18% are seen a single time; around 37% belongs to the top ten. Specimen: peripheral blood mononuclear cells (PBMCs), collected at new diagnosis, from a patient treated with antithyroid drugs. All receptors come from a female donor with Graves disease. Both conserved end residues are part of each CDR3. D genes are given only for firm matches. Size is stated for part of the rows, as once, few or many counts, or as a class when the clone is expanded.

D gene: -; clone size: many; V gene: TRBV11-2; J gene: TRBJ1-1; CDR3 DNA: TGTGCCAGCAGCCGCCACCTAGGGAACACTGAAGCTTTCTTT; CDR3 protein: CASSRHLGNTEAFF
D gene: -; clone size: few; V gene: TRBV19; J gene: TRBJ1-5; CDR3 DNA: TGTGCCAGTAGTATGAAAGTCGGCAATCAGCCCCAGCATTTT; CDR3 protein: CASSMKVGNQPQHF
D gene: -; clone size: many; V gene: TRBV29-1; J gene: TRBJ1-2; CDR3 DNA: TGCAGCGTCGAAAACCCCAACTATGGCTACACCTTC; CDR3 protein: CSVENPNYGYTF
D gene: -; clone size: -; V gene: TRBV28; J gene: TRBJ2-7; CDR3 DNA: TGTGCCAGCAGTTTATATCTTGGGGGGAGGCCCGGGACAGACACCATCAAAAGCTCCTACGAGCAGTACTTC; CDR3 protein: CASSLYLGGRPGTDTIKSSYEQYF
D gene: TRBD2; clone size: few; V gene: TRBV27; J gene: TRBJ2-7; CDR3 DNA: TGTGCCAGCAGTTTATCAAGACTAGCGGGTCCGTCCTACGAGCAGTACTTC; CDR3 protein: CASSLSRLAGPSYEQYF
D gene: -; clone size: many; V gene: TRBV11-2; J gene: TRBJ1-4; CDR3 DNA: TGTGCCAGCAGCCCGACGACAGAATCAGCAACTAATGAAAAACTGTTTTTT; CDR3 protein: CASSPTTESATNEKLFF
D gene: -; clone size: many; V gene: TRBV6-1; J gene: TRBJ1-2; CDR3 DNA: TGTGCCAGCAGCTCCGGGGCTCAGGTGACGGGACCGTACAACTATGGCTACACCTTC; CDR3 protein: CASSSGAQVTGPYNYGYTF
D gene: TRBD1; clone size: many; V gene: TRBV3-1; J gene: TRBJ2-5; CDR3 DNA: TGTGCCAGCAGCCAGCGGACAGGACAAGAGACCCAGTACTTC; CDR3 protein: CASSQRTGQETQYF
D gene: -; clone size: few; V gene: TRBV4-1; J gene: TRBJ2-7; CDR3 DNA: TGCGCCAGCAGCCCGAAGGTTGAGAGCTTTACCTACGAGCAGTACTTC; CDR3 protein: CASSPKVESFTYEQYF
D gene: -; clone size: -; V gene: TRBV18; J gene: TRBJ1-3; CDR3 DNA: TGTGCCAGCTCACCGTTAAGTCAAACACCTGTCTCTGGAAACACCATATATTTT; CDR3 protein: CASSPLSQTPVSGNTIYF
D gene: TRBD1; clone size: many; V gene: TRBV12-3/TRBV12-4; J gene: TRBJ1-3; CDR3 DNA: TGTGCCAGCAGTTTAGTTCGGACAGGACCAGGAAACACCATATATTTT; CDR3 protein: CASSLVRTGPGNTIYF
D gene: -; clone size: many; V gene: TRBV30; J gene: TRBJ1-1; CDR3 DNA: TGTGCCTGGAGTTTCTTGAACACTGAAGCTTTCTTT; CDR3 protein: CAWSFLNTEAFF
D gene: TRBD2; clone size: few; V gene: TRBV7-2; J gene: TRBJ2-1; CDR3 DNA: TGTGCCAGCAGACCGTCGGGGGGGGCTGAGCAGTTCTTC; CDR3 protein: CASRPSGGAEQFF
D gene: TRBD1; clone size: many; V gene: TRBV3-1; J gene: TRBJ2-3; CDR3 DNA: TGTGCCAGCAGCCTCGGGACAGGGGAGACAGATACGCAGTATTTT; CDR3 protein: CASSLGTGETDTQYF
D gene: -; clone size: -; V gene: TRBV11-1; J gene: TRBJ2-1; CDR3 DNA: TGTGCCAGCAGCTTAGCCCTTGGAGCGGCATCTTACAATGAGCAGTTCTTC; CDR3 protein: CASSLALGAASYNEQFF
D gene: -; clone size: many; V gene: TRBV28; J gene: TRBJ2-2; CDR3 DNA: TGTGCCAGCAGTTTTCGGCCGAACACCGGGGAGCTGTTTTTT; CDR3 protein: CASSFRPNTGELFF
D gene: TRBD1; clone size: many; V gene: TRBV10-1; J gene: TRBJ2-7; CDR3 DNA: TGCGCCAGCACCTCCGGGACAGGGAACGAGCAGTACTTC; CDR3 protein: CASTSGTGNEQYF
D gene: -; clone size: few; V gene: TRBV6-1; J gene: TRBJ1-1; CDR3 DNA: TGTGCCAACAGTGACCTCGGCGATACTGAAGCTTTCTTT; CDR3 protein: CANSDLGDTEAFF
D gene: TRBD1; clone size: many; V gene: TRBV5-1; J gene: TRBJ2-4; CDR3 DNA: TGCGCCAGTCAACAGGGGGCGGCCAAAAACATTCAGTACTTC; CDR3 protein: CASQQGAAKNIQYF
D gene: -; clone size: many; V gene: TRBV12-3/TRBV12-4; J gene: TRBJ2-5; CDR3 DNA: TGTGCCAGCATCAGGAGGAGCAGGGAGACCCAGTACTTC; CDR3 protein: CASIRRSRETQYF
D gene: -; clone size: many; V gene: TRBV11-3; J gene: TRBJ2-5; CDR3 DNA: TGTGCCAGCAGCTTAGTGCCCTCTATTGAAGAGTACTTC; CDR3 protein: CASSLVPSIEEYF
D gene: -; clone size: many; V gene: TRBV24-1; J gene: TRBJ1-5; CDR3 DNA: TGTGCCACCAGTGAGACAGGCTTTAATCAGCCCCAGCATTTT; CDR3 protein: CATSETGFNQPQHF
D gene: -; clone size: many; V gene: TRBV28; J gene: TRBJ1-2; CDR3 DNA: TGTGCCAGCAAGATACACAGCGAAAACTATGGCTACACCTTC; CDR3 protein: CASKIHSENYGYTF
D gene: -; clone size: many; V gene: TRBV9; J gene: TRBJ1-2; CDR3 DNA: TGTGCCAGCAGCGCGCGGGAGGATGGCTACACCTTC; CDR3 protein: CASSAREDGYTF
D gene: TRBD1; clone size: -; V gene: TRBV15; J gene: TRBJ1-2; CDR3 DNA: TGTGCCACCAGCAGAGCGCGGGACAGTCCTAACTATGGCTACACCTTC; CDR3 protein: CATSRARDSPNYGYTF
D gene: TRBD1; clone size: many; V gene: TRBV30; J gene: TRBJ2-7; CDR3 DNA: TGCGCCTGGAGACGACAGGGTAGGACCTACGAGCAGTACTTC; CDR3 protein: CAWRRQGRTYEQYF
D gene: -; clone size: -; V gene: TRBV7-2; J gene: TRBJ2-7; CDR3 DNA: TGTGCCAGCAGCCTTTTCAGGAGATCCTGCGAGCAGTACTTC; CDR3 protein: CASSLFRRSCEQYF
D gene: -; clone size: many; V gene: TRBV10-3; J gene: TRBJ2-7; CDR3 DNA: TGTGCCATCAGTGAGCGGGCAGTCCCCTACGAGCAGTACTTC; CDR3 protein: CAISERAVPYEQYF
D gene: -; clone size: many; V gene: TRBV27; J gene: TRBJ2-5; CDR3 DNA: TGTGCCAGCAGTTTAGCCCTGACGGGGGCGAGGGAGACCCAGTACTTC; CDR3 protein: CASSLALTGARETQYF
D gene: -; clone size: -; V gene: TRBV6-1; J gene: TRBJ2-4; CDR3 DNA: TGTGCCAGCATCCTAGGGGGGATACAGGTAGCCAAAAACATTCAGTACTTC; CDR3 protein: CASILGGIQVAKNIQYF
D gene: TRBD1; clone size: many; V gene: TRBV6-1; J gene: TRBJ2-3; CDR3 DNA: TGTGCCAGCATGAAAATGGGGACAGCCACAGATACGCAGTATTTT; CDR3 protein: CASMKMGTATDTQYF
D gene: -; clone size: -; V gene: TRBV18; J gene: TRBJ1-5; CDR3 DNA: TGTGCCAGCTCACCAGACGACAATCTCCGGCAGCCCCAGCATTTT; CDR3 protein: CASSPDDNLRQPQHF
D gene: -; clone size: many; V gene: TRBV5-1; J gene: TRBJ2-1; CDR3 DNA: TGCGCCAGCAGCTCGGTTGGGGTGCAGGGCCAGGATGAGCAGTTCTTC; CDR3 protein: CASSSVGVQGQDEQFF
D gene: -; clone size: many; V gene: TRBV18; J gene: TRBJ2-7; CDR3 DNA: TGTGCCAGCTCACCCCGAGCCGACCGCTACGAGCAGTACTTC; CDR3 protein: CASSPRADRYEQYF
D gene: -; clone size: many; V gene: TRBV12-3/TRBV12-4; J gene: TRBJ2-3; CDR3 DNA: TGTGCCAGCAGTTTAGGGTATCCCCCAACAGGAGATACGCAGTATTTT; CDR3 protein: CASSLGYPPTGDTQYF
D gene: TRBD2; clone size: many; V gene: TRBV12-3/TRBV12-4; J gene: TRBJ2-3; CDR3 DNA: TGTGCCAGCAGTTTAATAGCGGGAGGTTCAGATACGCAGTATTTT; CDR3 protein: CASSLIAGGSDTQYF
D gene: TRBD2; clone size: many; V gene: TRBV10-3; J gene: TRBJ2-4; CDR3 DNA: TGCTCCAGCGGGGGTGGGGACATTCAGTACTTC; CDR3 protein: CSSGGGDIQYF
D gene: -; clone size: -; V gene: TRBV7-2; J gene: TRBJ2-3; CDR3 DNA: TGTGCCAGCAGCCCCACGTGGGGGCCCCCCACAGATACGCAGTATTTT; CDR3 protein: CASSPTWGPPTDTQYF
D gene: -; clone size: many; V gene: TRBV19; J gene: TRBJ1-3; CDR3 DNA: TGTGCCAGTAGTAGTTCACCGGCAACAATAGGAACTGGAAACACCATATATTTT; CDR3 protein: CASSSSPATIGTGNTIYF
D gene: TRBD1; clone size: many; V gene: TRBV15; J gene: TRBJ1-5; CDR3 DNA: TGTGCCACCAGGTTACAGGGGGCTCAGCCCCAGCATTTT; CDR3 protein: CATRLQGAQPQHF
D gene: TRBD1; clone size: -; V gene: TRBV11-2; J gene: TRBJ2-3; CDR3 DNA: TGTGCCAGCAGCCTGACATGGACAGGGGGCACGTCAGATACGCAGTATTTT; CDR3 protein: CASSLTWTGGTSDTQYF
D gene: -; clone size: -; V gene: TRBV19; J gene: TRBJ1-5; CDR3 DNA: TGTGCCAGTAGCCTGTATCTATCCGGATATAGCAATCAGCCCCAGCATTTT; CDR3 protein: CASSLYLSGYSNQPQHF
D gene: -; clone size: few; V gene: TRBV19; J gene: TRBJ1-5; CDR3 DNA: TGTGCCAGTAAAGGGCAGGGACTAAATCAGCCCCAGCATTTT; CDR3 protein: CASKGQGLNQPQHF
D gene: -; clone size: -; V gene: TRBV5-6; J gene: TRBJ2-5; CDR3 DNA: TGTGCCAGCAGCTTGGTCGTGGGCTCCGTCCCGTACCAAGAGACCCAGTACTTC; CDR3 protein: CASSLVVGSVPYQETQYF
D gene: -; clone size: -; V gene: TRBV28; J gene: TRBJ2-2; CDR3 DNA: TGTGCCAGCGGCCATTACCTGAGCGGGGAGCTGTTTTTT; CDR3 protein: CASGHYLSGELFF
D gene: TRBD2; clone size: few; V gene: TRBV30; J gene: TRBJ2-2; CDR3 DNA: TGTGCCAGAAGGTCTAGCGGGAGCGATACCGGGGAGCTGTTTTTT; CDR3 protein: CARRSSGSDTGELFF
D gene: -; clone size: many; V gene: TRBV2; J gene: TRBJ2-7; CDR3 DNA: TGTGCCAGCACCAAGTCCGCGGGGAGCTCCTACGAGCAGTACTTC; CDR3 protein: CASTKSAGSSYEQYF